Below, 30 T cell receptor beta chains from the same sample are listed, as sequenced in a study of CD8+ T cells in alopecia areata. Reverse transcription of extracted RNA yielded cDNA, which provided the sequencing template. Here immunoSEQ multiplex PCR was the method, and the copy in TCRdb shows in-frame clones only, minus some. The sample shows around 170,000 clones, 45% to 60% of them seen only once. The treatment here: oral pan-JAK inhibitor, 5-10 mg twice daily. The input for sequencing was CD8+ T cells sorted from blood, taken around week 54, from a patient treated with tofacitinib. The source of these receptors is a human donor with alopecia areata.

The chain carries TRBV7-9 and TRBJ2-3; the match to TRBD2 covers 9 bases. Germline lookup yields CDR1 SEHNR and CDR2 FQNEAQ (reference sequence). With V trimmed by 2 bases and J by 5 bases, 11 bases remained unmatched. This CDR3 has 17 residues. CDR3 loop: CASSLPLAGGPVDTQYF. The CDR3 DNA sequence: TGTGCCAGCAGCTTACCCTTGGCGGGGGGGCCGGTAGATACGCAGTATTTT.

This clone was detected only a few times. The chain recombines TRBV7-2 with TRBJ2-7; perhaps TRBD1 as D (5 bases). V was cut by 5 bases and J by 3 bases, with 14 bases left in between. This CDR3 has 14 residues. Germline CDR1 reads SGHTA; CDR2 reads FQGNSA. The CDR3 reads CASSLNDDSYEQYF. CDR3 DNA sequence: TGTGCCAGCAGCCTAAACGACGACAGCTACGAGCAGTACTTC.

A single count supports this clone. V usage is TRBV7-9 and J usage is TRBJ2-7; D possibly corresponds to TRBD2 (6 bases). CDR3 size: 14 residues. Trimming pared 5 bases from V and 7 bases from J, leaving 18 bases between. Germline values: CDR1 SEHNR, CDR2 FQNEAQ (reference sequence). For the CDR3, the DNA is TGTGCCAGCAGCCTCGATAGCGGCGGAACGGAGCAGTACTTC. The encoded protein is CASSLDSGGTEQYF.

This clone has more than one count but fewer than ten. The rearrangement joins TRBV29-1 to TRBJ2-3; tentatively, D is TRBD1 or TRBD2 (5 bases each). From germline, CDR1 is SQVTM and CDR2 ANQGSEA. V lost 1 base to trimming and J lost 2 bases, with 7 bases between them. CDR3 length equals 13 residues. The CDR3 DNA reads TGCAGCGTTGAAGCGGGGACCACAGATACGCAGTATTTT. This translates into CSVEAGTTDTQYF.

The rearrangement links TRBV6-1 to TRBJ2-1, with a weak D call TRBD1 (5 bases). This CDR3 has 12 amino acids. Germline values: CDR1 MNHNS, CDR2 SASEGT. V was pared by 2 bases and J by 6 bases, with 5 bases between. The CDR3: CASSEQGNEQFF. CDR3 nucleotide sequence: TGTGCCAGCAGTGAACAGGGCAATGAGCAGTTCTTC.

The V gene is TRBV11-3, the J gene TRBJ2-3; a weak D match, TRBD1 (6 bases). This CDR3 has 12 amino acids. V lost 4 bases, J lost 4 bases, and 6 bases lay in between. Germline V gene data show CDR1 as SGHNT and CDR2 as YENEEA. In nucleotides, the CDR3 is TGTGCCAGCAGCTCAGGGGCAGATACGCAGTATTTT. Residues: CASSSGADTQYF.

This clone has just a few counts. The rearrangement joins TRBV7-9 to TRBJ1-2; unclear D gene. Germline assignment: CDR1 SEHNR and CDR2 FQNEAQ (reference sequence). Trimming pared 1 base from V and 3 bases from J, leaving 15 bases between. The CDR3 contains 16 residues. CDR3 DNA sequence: TGTGCCAGCAGCTTAGATTTCGAGGATCTCGACTATGGCTACACCTTC. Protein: CASSLDFEDLDYGYTF. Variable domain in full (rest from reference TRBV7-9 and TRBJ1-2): DTGVSQNPRHKITKRGQNVTFRCDPISEHNRLYWYRQTLGQGPEFLTYFQNEAQLEKSRLLSDRFSAERPKGSFSTLEIQRTEQGDSAMYLCASSLDFEDLDYGYTFGSGTRLTVV.

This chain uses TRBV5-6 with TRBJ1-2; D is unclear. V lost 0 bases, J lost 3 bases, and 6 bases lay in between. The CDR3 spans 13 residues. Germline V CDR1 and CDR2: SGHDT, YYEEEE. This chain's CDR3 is CASSLGGYYGYTF. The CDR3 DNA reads TGTGCCAGCAGCTTGGGAGGGTACTATGGCTACACCTTC.

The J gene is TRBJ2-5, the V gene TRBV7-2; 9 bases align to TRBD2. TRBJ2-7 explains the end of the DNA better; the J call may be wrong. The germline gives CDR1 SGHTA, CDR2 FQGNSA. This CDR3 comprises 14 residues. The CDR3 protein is CASSSAGGPYEQYF. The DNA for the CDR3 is TGTGCCAGCAGCTCAGCGGGGGGACCCTACGAGCAGTACTTC.

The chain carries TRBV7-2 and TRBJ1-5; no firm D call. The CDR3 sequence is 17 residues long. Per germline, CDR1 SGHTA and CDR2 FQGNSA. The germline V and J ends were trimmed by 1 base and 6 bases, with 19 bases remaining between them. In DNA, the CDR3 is TGTGCCAGCAGCTTAGGGGGAGGGATCAATTGGCTTCAGCCCCAGCATTTT. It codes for CASSLGGGINWLQPQHF.

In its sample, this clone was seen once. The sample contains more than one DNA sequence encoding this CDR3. The CDR3 here is CASSQVGVNTEAFF. CDR3 nucleotide sequence: TGCGCCAGCAGCCAAGTTGGGGTGAACACTGAAGCTTTCTTT. This chain joins TRBV4-1 and TRBJ1-1; no definite D call. The length of the CDR3 is 14 residues. V lost 1 base and J 0 bases, leaving 6 bases between the germline ends. Germline CDR1 is MGHRA and CDR2 is YSYEKL.

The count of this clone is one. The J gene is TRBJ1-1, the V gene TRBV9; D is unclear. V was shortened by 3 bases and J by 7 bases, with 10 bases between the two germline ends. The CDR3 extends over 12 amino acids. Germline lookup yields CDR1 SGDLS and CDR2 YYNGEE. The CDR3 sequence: CASSATENEAFF. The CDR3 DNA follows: TGTGCCAGCAGCGCCACGGAGAATGAAGCTTTCTTT.

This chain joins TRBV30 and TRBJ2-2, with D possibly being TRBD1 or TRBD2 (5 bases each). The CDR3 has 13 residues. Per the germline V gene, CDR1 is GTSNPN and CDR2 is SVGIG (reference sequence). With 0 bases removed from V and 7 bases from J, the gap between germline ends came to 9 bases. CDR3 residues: CAWSVGTGGELFF. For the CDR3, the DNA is TGTGCCTGGAGTGTCGGGACGGGCGGGGAGCTGTTTTTT.

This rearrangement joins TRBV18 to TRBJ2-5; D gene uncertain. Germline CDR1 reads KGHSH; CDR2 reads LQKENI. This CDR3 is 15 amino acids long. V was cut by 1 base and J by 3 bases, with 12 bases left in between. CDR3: CASSPLDSTKETQYF. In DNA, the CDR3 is TGTGCCAGCTCACCACTAGACTCTACAAAAGAGACCCAGTACTTC. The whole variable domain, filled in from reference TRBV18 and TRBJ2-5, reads NAGVMQNPRHLVRRRGQEARLRCSPMKGHSHVYWYRQLPEEGLKFMVYLQKENIIDESGMPKERFSAEFPKEGPSILRIQQVVRGDSAAYFCASSPLDSTKETQYFGPGTRLLVL.

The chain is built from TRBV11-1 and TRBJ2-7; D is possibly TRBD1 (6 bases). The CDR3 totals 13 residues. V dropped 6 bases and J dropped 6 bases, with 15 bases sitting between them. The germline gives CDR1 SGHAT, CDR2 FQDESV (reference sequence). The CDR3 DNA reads TGTGCCAGCAGATTCACAGGGTCCGGCGAGCAGTACTTC. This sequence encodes CASRFTGSGEQYF.

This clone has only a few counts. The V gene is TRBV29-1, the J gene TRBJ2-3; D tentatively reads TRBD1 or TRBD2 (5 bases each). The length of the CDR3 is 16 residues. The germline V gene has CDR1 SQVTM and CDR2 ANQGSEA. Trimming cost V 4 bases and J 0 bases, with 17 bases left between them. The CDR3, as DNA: TGCAGCGTTGCCGAGGGGAGCCCACCTAGCACAGATACGCAGTATTTT. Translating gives CSVAEGSPPSTDTQYF.

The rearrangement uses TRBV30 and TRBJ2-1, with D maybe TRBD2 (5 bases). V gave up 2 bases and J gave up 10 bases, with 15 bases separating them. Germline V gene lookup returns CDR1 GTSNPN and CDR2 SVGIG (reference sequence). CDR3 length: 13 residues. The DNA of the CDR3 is TGTGCCTGGAGTTCCATCGGGGTCAGAGAGCAGTTCTTC. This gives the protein CAWSSIGVREQFF.

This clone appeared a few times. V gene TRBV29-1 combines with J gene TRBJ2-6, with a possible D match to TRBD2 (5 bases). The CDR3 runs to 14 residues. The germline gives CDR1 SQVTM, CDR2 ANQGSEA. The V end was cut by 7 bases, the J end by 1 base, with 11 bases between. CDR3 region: CSAYGESGANVLTF. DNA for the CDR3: TGCAGCGCCTACGGGGAGTCTGGGGCCAACGTCCTGACTTTC. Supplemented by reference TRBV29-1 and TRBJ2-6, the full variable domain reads SAVISQKPSRDICQRGTSLTIQCQVDSQVTMMFWYRQQPGQSLTLIATANQGSEATYESGFVIDKFPISRPNLTFSTLTVSNMSPEDSSIYLCSAYGESGANVLTFGAGSRLTVL.

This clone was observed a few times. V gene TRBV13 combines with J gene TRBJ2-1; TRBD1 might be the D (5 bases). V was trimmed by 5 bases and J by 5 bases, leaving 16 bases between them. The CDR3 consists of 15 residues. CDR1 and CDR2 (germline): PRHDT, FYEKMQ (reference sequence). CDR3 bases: TGTGCCAGCAGCGCCGACCACATGACAGACAATGAGCAGTTCTTC. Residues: CASSADHMTDNEQFF.

The CDR3 sequence is CSVSGTGGGGQETQYF. CDR3 bases: TGCAGCGTTTCCGGGACTGGCGGGGGGGGCCAAGAGACCCAGTACTTC. V is TRBV29-1 and J is TRBJ2-5; the match to TRBD2 covers 9 bases. In germline, CDR1 is SQVTM, CDR2 ANQGSEA. The CDR3 has 16 residues. With V trimmed by 5 bases and J by 1 base, 11 bases remained unmatched. Full variable domain (rest looked up from reference TRBV29-1 and TRBJ2-5): SAVISQKPSRDICQRGTSLTIQCQVDSQVTMMFWYRQQPGQSLTLIATANQGSEATYESGFVIDKFPISRPNLTFSTLTVSNMSPEDSSIYLCSVSGTGGGGQETQYFGPGTRLLVL.

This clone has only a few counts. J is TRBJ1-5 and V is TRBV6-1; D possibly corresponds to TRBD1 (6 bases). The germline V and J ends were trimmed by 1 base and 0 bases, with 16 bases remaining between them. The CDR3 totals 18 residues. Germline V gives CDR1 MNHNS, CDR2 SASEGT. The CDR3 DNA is TGTGCCAGCAGTGAAGGGACAGCACAATTGTATAGCAATCAGCCCCAGCATTTT. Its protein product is CASSEGTAQLYSNQPQHF.

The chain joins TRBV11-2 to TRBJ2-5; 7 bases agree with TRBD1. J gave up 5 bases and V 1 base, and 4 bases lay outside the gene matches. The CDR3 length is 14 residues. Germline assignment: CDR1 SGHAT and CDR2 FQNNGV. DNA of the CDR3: TGTGCCAGCAGCTTAGCAGGGGGTACGGAGACCCAGTACTTC. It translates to CASSLAGGTETQYF.

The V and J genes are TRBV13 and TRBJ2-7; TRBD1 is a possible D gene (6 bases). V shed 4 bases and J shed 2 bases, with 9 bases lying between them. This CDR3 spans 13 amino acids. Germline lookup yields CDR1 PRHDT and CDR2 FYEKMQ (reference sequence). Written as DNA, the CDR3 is TGTGCCAGCAGCTCTCCAGGGGCCTACGAGCAGTACTTC. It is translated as CASSSPGAYEQYF.

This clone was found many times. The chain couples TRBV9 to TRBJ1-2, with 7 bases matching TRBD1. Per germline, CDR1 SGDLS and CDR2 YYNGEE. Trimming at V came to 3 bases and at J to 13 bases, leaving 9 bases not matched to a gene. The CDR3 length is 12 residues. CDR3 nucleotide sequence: TGTGCCAGCAGCGGGGGAGACAGGGATTGCACCTTC. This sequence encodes CASSGGDRDCTF.

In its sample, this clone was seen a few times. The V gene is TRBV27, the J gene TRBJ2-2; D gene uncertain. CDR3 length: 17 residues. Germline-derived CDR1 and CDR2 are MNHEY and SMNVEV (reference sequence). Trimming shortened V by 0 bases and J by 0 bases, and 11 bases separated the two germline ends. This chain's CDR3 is CASSLSGGLANTGELFF. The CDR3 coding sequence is TGTGCCAGCAGTTTATCGGGCGGATTAGCGAACACCGGGGAGCTGTTTTTT.

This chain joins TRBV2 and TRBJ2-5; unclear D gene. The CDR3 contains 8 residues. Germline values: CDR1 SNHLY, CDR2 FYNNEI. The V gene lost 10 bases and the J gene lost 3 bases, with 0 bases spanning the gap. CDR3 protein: CAKETQYF. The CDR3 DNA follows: TGTGCCAAAGAGACCCAGTACTTC.

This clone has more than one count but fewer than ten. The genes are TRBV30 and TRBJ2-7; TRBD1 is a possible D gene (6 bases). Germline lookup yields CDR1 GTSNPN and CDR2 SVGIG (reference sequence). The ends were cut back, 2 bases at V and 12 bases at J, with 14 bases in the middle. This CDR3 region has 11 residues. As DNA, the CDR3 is TGTGCCTGGAGTTCGACCGGGACACCGTACTTC. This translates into CAWSSTGTPYF.

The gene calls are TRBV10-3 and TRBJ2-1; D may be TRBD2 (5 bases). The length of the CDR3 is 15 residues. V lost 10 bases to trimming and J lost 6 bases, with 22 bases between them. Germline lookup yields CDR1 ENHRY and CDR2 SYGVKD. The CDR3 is CASNLLDEGSNEQFF. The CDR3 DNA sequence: TGTGCCAGCAACCTATTGGACGAGGGCTCCAATGAGCAGTTCTTC.

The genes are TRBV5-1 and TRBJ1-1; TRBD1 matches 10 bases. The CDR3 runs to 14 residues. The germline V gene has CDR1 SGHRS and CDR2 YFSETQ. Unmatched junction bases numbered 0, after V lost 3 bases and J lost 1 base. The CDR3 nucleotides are TGCGCCAGCAGCTGGGACAGGGGGAACACTGAAGCTTTCTTT. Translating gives CASSWDRGNTEAFF.

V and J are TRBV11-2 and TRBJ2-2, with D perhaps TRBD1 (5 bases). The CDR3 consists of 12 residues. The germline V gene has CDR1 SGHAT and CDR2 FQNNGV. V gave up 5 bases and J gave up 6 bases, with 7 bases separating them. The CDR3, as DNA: TGTGCCAGCAGCCAGGGTTCCGGGGAGCTGTTTTTT. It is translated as CASSQGSGELFF.